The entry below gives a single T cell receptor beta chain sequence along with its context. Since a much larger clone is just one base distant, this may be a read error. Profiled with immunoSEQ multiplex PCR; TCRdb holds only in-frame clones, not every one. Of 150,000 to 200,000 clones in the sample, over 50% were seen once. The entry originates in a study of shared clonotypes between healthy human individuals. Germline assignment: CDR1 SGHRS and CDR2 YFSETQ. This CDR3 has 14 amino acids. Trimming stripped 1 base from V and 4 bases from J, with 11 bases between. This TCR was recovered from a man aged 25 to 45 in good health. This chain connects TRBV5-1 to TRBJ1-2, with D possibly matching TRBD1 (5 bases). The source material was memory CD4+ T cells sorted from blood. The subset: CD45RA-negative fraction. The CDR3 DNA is TGCGCCAGCAGCTTGAGTGGGGCTGGCTATGGCTACACCTTC. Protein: CASSLSGAGYGYTF.